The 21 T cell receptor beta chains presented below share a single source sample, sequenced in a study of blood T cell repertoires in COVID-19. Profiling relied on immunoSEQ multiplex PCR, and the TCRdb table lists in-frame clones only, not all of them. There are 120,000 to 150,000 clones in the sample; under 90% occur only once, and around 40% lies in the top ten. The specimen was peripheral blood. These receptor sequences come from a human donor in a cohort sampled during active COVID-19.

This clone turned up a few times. The CDR3 sequence is CASSFSLGTQYF. DNA of the CDR3: TGTGCCAGCAGTTTCTCCCTCGGTACGCAGTATTTT. V is TRBV12-3 or TRBV12-4 and J is TRBJ2-3; D is ambiguous. CDR3 length: 12 amino acids. Deletions cut 3 bases from V and 8 bases from J, with 9 bases between.

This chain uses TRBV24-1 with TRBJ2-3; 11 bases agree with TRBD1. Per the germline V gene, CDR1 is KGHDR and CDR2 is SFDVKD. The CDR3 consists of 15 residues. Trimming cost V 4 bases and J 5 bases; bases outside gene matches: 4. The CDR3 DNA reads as TGTGCCACCAGTGACCCGGGACAGGGGGTAGATACGCAGTATTTT. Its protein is CATSDPGQGVDTQYF.

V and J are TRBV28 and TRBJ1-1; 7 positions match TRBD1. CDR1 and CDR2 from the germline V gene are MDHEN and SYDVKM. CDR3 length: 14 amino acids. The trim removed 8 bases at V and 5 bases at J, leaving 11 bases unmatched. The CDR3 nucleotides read TGTGCCAGCGGGACAGTCGGCGGTCGGACTGAAGCTTTCTTT. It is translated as CASGTVGGRTEAFF.

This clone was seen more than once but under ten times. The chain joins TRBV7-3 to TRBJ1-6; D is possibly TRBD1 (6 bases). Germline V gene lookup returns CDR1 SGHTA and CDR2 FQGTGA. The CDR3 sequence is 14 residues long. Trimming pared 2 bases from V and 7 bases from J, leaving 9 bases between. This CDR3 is CASSLLGANSPLHF. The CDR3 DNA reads TGTGCCAGCAGCTTATTGGGGGCCAATTCACCCCTCCACTTT.

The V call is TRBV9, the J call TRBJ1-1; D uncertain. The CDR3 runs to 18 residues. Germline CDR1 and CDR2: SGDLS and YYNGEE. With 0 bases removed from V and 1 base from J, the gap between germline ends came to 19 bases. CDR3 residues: CASSVAVSEGAGNTEAFF. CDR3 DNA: TGTGCCAGCAGCGTAGCCGTGTCAGAGGGCGCGGGGAACACTGAAGCTTTCTTT.

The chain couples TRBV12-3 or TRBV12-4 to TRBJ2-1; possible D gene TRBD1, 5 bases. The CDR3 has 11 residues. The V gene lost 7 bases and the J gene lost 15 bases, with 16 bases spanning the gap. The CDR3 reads CASTTWGARFF. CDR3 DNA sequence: TGTGCCAGCACCACCTGGGGCGCGAGGTTCTTC.

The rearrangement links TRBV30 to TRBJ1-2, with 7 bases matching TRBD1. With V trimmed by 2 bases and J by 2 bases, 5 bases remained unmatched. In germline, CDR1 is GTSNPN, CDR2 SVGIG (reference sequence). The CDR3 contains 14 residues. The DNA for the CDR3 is TGTGCCTGGAGTTCCACAGGGGTGAACTATGGCTACACCTTC. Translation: CAWSSTGVNYGYTF.

The CDR3 sequence is CASSLDSGDTEAFF. The CDR3 bases are TGTGCCAGCAGCTTAGACAGCGGCGACACTGAAGCTTTCTTT. The rearrangement links TRBV7-2 to TRBJ1-1; no firm D call. Trimming stripped 1 base from V and 3 bases from J, with 9 bases between. The CDR3 loop spans 14 amino acids. Germline V gene lookup returns CDR1 SGHTA and CDR2 FQGNSA.

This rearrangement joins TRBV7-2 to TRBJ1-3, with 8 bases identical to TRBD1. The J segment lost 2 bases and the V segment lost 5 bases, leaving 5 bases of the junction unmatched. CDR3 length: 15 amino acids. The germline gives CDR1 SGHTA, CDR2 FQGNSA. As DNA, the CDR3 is TGTGCCAGCAGCATCCTGACAGGGGCTGGAAACACCATATATTTT. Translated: CASSILTGAGNTIYF.

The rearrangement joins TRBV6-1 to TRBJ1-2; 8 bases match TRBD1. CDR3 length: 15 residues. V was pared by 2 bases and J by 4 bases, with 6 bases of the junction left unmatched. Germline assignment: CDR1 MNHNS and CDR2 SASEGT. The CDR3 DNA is TGTGCCAGCAGTGAACAGGGGGCTCTTGGCTATGGCTACACCTTC. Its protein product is CASSEQGALGYGYTF.

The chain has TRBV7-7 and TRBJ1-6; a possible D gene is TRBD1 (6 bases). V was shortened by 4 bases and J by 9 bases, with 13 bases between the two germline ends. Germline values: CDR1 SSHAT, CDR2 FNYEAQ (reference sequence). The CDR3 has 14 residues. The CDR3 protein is CASSSGGLGSPLHF. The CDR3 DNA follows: TGTGCCAGCAGCTCCGGGGGGCTTGGTTCACCCCTCCACTTT.

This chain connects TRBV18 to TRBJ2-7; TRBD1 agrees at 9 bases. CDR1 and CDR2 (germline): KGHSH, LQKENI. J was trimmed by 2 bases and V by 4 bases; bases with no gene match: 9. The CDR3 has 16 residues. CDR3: CASSLGPGQGTYEQYF. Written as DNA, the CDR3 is TGTGCCAGCTCACTCGGTCCGGGACAGGGAACCTACGAGCAGTACTTC.

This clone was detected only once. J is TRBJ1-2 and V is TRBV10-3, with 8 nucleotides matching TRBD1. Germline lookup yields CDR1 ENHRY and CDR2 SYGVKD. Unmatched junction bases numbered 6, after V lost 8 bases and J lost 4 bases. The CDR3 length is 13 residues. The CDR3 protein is CAIGPGTGYGYTF. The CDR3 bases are TGTGCCATCGGCCCCGGGACAGGCTATGGCTACACCTTC.

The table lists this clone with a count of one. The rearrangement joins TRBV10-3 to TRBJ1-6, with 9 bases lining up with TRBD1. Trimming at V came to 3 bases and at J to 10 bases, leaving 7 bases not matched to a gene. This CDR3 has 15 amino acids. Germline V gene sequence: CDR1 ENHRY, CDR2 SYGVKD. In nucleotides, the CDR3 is TGTGCCATCAGTGACCTACAGGGGGCTGGCTCACCCCTCCACTTT. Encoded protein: CAISDLQGAGSPLHF.

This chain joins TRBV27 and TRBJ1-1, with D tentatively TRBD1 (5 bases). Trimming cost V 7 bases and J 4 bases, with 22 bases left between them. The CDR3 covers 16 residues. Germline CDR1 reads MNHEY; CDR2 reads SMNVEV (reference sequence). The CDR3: CASTPSPGMRSTEAFF. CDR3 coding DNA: TGTGCCAGCACCCCTTCCCCAGGGATGAGGAGCACTGAAGCTTTCTTT.

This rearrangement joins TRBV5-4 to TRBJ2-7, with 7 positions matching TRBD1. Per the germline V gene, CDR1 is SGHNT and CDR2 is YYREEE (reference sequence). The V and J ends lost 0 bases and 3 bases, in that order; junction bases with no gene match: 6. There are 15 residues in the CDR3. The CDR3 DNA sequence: TGTGCCAGCAGCTTGGTCGGGGACAGCTTCTACGAGCAGTACTTC. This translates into CASSLVGDSFYEQYF.

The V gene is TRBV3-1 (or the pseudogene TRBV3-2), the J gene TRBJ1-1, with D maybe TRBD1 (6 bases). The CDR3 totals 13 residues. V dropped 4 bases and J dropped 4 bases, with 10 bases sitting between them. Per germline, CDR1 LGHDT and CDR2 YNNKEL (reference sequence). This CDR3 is CASSPNRATEAFF. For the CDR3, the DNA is TGTGCCAGCAGCCCCAACAGGGCCACTGAAGCTTTCTTT.

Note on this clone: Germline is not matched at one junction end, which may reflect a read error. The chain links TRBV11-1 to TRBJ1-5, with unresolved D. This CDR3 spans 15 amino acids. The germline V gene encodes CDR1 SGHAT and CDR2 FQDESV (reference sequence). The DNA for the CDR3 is TGTGCCAGCAGCTTCGGGCCGGCTAGCGATCAGCCCCAGCATTTT. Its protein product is CASSFGPASDQPQHF. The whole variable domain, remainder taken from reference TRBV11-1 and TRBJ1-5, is EAEVAQSPRYKITEKSQAVAFWCDPISGHATLYWYRQILGQGPELLVQFQDESVVDDSQLPKDRFSAERLKGVDSTLKIQPAELGDSAMYLCASSFGPASDQPQHFGDGTRLSIL.

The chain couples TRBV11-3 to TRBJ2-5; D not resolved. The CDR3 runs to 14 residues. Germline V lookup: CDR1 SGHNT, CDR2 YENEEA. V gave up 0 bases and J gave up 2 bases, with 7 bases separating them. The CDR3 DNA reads TGTGCCAGCAGCTTAGACCAAGCGCAAGAGACCCAGTACTTC. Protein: CASSLDQAQETQYF.

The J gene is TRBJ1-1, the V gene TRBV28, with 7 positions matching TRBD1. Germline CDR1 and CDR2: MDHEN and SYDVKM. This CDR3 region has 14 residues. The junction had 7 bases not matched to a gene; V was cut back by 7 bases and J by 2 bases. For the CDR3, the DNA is TGTGCCAGCACCCTATCAGGGGGAAACACTGAAGCTTTCTTT. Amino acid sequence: CASTLSGGNTEAFF.

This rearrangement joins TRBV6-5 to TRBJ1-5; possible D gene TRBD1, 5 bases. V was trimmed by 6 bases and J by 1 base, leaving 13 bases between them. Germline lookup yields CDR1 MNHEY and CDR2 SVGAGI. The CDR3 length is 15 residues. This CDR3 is CASSLGTPSNQPQHF. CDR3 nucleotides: TGTGCCAGCAGCCTCGGGACTCCGAGCAATCAGCCCCAGCATTTT.